What follows are 6 T cell receptor beta chains derived from one specimen sequenced in a study of cytotoxic CD8 clonotypes in ibrutinib-treated CLL. Method: immunoSEQ multiplex PCR; TCRdb's copy keeps in-frame clones and lacks some. This table has about 330,000 clones, approximately 67% appearing once. The sequences come from PBMCs, collected after 36 months of ibrutinib treatment. These receptors all stem from a human donor with chronic lymphocytic leukemia.

The DNA of the CDR3 is TGTGCCAGCAGCGACTGGGGACAGCGGGATGGCTACACCTTC. This sequence encodes CASSDWGQRDGYTF. The V gene is TRBV9, the J gene TRBJ1-2; the match to TRBD1 covers 7 bases. This CDR3 spans 14 amino acids. V was pared by 3 bases and J by 6 bases, with 8 bases of the junction left unmatched. CDR1 SGDLS and CDR2 YYNGEE come from the germline V gene.

In its sample, this clone was seen a few times. The genes are TRBV7-8 and TRBJ1-5, with 9 bases aligning to TRBD1. With 6 bases clipped from V and 5 bases from J, the junction kept 11 bases outside the gene matches. This CDR3 has 16 amino acids. The germline CDR1 and CDR2 sequences are SGHVS and FQNEAQ. DNA of the CDR3: TGTGCCAGCAGTTTACAGGGGGCGTTCATCCATCAGCCCCAGCATTTT. It encodes CASSLQGAFIHQPQHF.

The genes are TRBV7-8 and TRBJ2-2; D remains unclear. The CDR3 contains 14 residues. Trimming removed 6 bases at V and 6 bases at J, with 14 bases between. Germline-derived CDR1 and CDR2 are SGHVS and FQNEAQ. In nucleotides, the CDR3 is TGTGCCAGCAGACCCAGAACGGGTGCCGGGGAGCTGTTTTTT. It codes for CASRPRTGAGELFF.

This chain joins TRBV18 and TRBJ2-7; 9 bases map to TRBD1. Trimming took 3 bases from V and 4 from J; bases not matched to a gene: 7. The CDR3 contains 15 residues. CDR1 is KGHSH, CDR2 LQKENI, per germline. CDR3 residues: CASSPQQGARYEQYF. The CDR3 nucleotides read TGTGCCAGCTCACCGCAACAGGGGGCCCGTTACGAGCAGTACTTC.

In its sample, this clone was seen a few times. J is TRBJ2-2 and V is TRBV7-6, with a possible D match to TRBD1 (6 bases). The CDR3 runs to 13 residues. The ends were cut back, 5 bases at V and 8 bases at J, with 12 bases in the middle. Germline-derived CDR1 and CDR2 are SGHVS and FNYEAQ. The CDR3 region is CASSTLQGGELFF. In DNA, the CDR3 is TGTGCCAGCAGCACCCTACAGGGAGGGGAGCTGTTTTTT.

The V gene is TRBV4-2, the J gene TRBJ2-2; possibly TRBD2 for D (5 bases). The CDR3 contains 15 residues. Per germline, CDR1 LGHNA and CDR2 YNFKEQ. Trimming left V 3 bases short and J 2 bases short, with 10 bases between. CDR3 amino acids: CASSQERSNTGELFF. The CDR3 region has the DNA TGTGCCAGCAGCCAGGAGCGGTCCAACACCGGGGAGCTGTTTTTT.